This T cell receptor beta chain was sequenced in a study of shared clonotypes between healthy human individuals. Study-level findings and limits: Clonotype sharing levels among donors were expected to vary with sequencing depth. Rarefaction revealed incomplete sorted-subset sequencing despite large depth.

Memory CD4+ cells were the fraction left after CD45RA+ naive selection. To note about this clone: Antigen specificity is unknown.

Genomic DNA (from each subset) was split evenly across several immunoSEQ plates. Generated by immunoSEQ multiplex PCR, the TCRdb table keeps only in-frame clones and is missing some. The sample contains roughly 2 million clones, around 95% of which appear only once. The CDR3 spans 15 residues. V lost 2 bases and J 4 bases, leaving 16 bases between the germline ends. Germline CDR1 and CDR2: GTSNPN and SVGIG (reference sequence). The sequencing sample was made of naive CD4+ T cells sorted from blood. The subset: CD45RA+ positively selected. The sequence derives from a man between 18 and 35 years old in good health. The V and J genes are TRBV30 and TRBJ2-3; the D is unclear. CDR3 bases: TGTGCCTGGAGTAAGTGGAGAGGTTTGGCAGATACGCAGTATTTT. It encodes CAWSKWRGLADTQYF.